A single sample gave rise to the 19 T cell receptor beta chains below, sequenced in a study of blood T cell repertoires in COVID-19. The method was immunoSEQ multiplex PCR; TCRdb's version includes in-frame clones alone and lacks a portion of them. Of more than 300,000 clones listed, roughly nine tenths are singletons. The specimen sequenced was PBMCs or T cells enriched from blood (not recorded which). The receptors here all came from a woman under 40 who had recovered from COVID-19.

The chain joins TRBV6-5 to TRBJ2-2; D may be TRBD1 (6 bases). The V gene's germline CDR1 is MNHEY and CDR2 SVGAGI. This CDR3 spans 14 amino acids. V shed 4 bases and J shed 4 bases, with 10 bases lying between them. As DNA, the CDR3 is TGTGCCAGCAGTTGGAAAGGGGGCACCGGGGAGCTGTTTTTT. It yields the protein CASSWKGGTGELFF.

The J gene is TRBJ1-2, the V gene TRBV4-1; D gene uncertain. The CDR3 runs to 14 residues. Germline CDR1 reads MGHRA; CDR2 reads YSYEKL. V lost 3 bases to trimming and J lost 0 bases, with 8 bases between them. The CDR3 DNA reads TGCGCCAGCAGCCACCCCGGGGCTAACTATGGCTACACCTTC. This gives the protein CASSHPGANYGYTF.

The chain is built from TRBV5-1 and TRBJ2-2; TRBD2 matches at 10 bases. The CDR3 runs 16 residues. V was clipped by 0 bases and J by 4 bases; unmatched bases: 3. Germline V gene sequence: CDR1 SGHRS, CDR2 YFSETQ. CDR3 in amino acids: CASSLELAGVTGELFF. The CDR3 DNA sequence: TGCGCCAGCAGCTTGGAGCTAGCGGGAGTCACCGGGGAGCTGTTTTTT. Variable domain in full (rest from reference TRBV5-1 and TRBJ2-2): KAGVTQTPRYLIKTRGQQVTLSCSPISGHRSVSWYQQTPGQGLQFLFEYFSETQRNKGNFPGRFSGRQFSNSRSEMNVSTLELGDSALYLCASSLELAGVTGELFFGEGSRLTVL.

In the case of this clone: This specimen includes other DNA sequences encoding the same CDR3. The J gene is TRBJ2-1, the V gene TRBV6-5; TRBD2 agrees at 9 bases. With 6 bases clipped from V and 8 bases from J, the junction kept 8 bases outside the gene matches. The CDR3 covers 14 residues. Germline V gene lookup returns CDR1 MNHEY and CDR2 SVGAGI. The DNA for the CDR3 is TGTGCCAGCAGCCCGGGACTAGCTGGGTATGAGCAGTTCTTC. Its protein is CASSPGLAGYEQFF.

The V gene is TRBV7-9, the J gene TRBJ2-7, with a possible D match to TRBD2 (6 bases). Germline assignment: CDR1 SEHNR and CDR2 FQNEAQ (reference sequence). The V end was cut by 5 bases, the J end by 5 bases, with 19 bases between. The CDR3 sequence is 15 residues long. CDR3 region: CASSPRLGFFDEQYF. CDR3 bases: TGTGCCAGCAGCCCTCGACTAGGATTCTTCGACGAGCAGTACTTC.

The V gene is TRBV9, the J gene TRBJ1-2; D not resolved. The CDR3 spans 14 residues. Germline V gene sequence: CDR1 SGDLS, CDR2 YYNGEE. V dropped 0 bases and J dropped 6 bases, with 12 bases sitting between them. CDR3 sequence: CASSVESRPDGYTF. DNA for the CDR3: TGTGCCAGCAGCGTAGAATCCCGCCCGGATGGCTACACCTTC.

V gene TRBV5-1 combines with J gene TRBJ2-3; TRBD2 agrees at 10 bases. From germline, CDR1 is SGHRS and CDR2 YFSETQ. After removal of 7 bases from V and 2 bases from J, the junction contained 4 bases not matched to a gene. The CDR3 totals 14 residues. CDR3 sequence (DNA): TGCGCCAGCGCCGGACTAGCGGACACAGATACGCAGTATTTT. It is translated as CASAGLADTDTQYF. Complete variable domain (other parts from reference TRBV5-1 and TRBJ2-3): KAGVTQTPRYLIKTRGQQVTLSCSPISGHRSVSWYQQTPGQGLQFLFEYFSETQRNKGNFPGRFSGRQFSNSRSEMNVSTLELGDSALYLCASAGLADTDTQYFGPGTRLTVL.

V gene TRBV19 combines with J gene TRBJ2-5; a weak D match, TRBD2 (5 bases). The CDR3 spans 15 residues. V was pared by 3 bases and J by 5 bases, with 16 bases between. Germline V CDR1 and CDR2: LNHDA, SQIVND (reference sequence). For the CDR3, the DNA is TGTGCCAGTAGTATGTCGGACTCCCCTGGGGAGACCCAGTACTTC. Translating it yields CASSMSDSPGETQYF.

The chain is built from TRBV4-1 and TRBJ2-1; 8 bases line up with TRBD2. Unmatched junction bases numbered 5, after V lost 4 bases and J lost 3 bases. The CDR3 loop spans 15 amino acids. In germline, CDR1 is MGHRA, CDR2 YSYEKL. The CDR3 nucleotides read TGCGCCAGCAGCCTCGCGGGGGGCCGCTACAATGAGCAGTTCTTC. This codes for CASSLAGGRYNEQFF.

As DNA, the CDR3 is TGTGCCACCAGCGCCCACCCGGGACTAGCGGAAATAAGCACAGATACGCAGTATTTT. Its translation: CATSAHPGLAEISTDTQYF. The chain uses TRBV24-1 and TRBJ2-3, with 11 positions matching TRBD2. The CDR3 totals 19 residues. CDR1 is KGHDR, CDR2 SFDVKD, per germline. V lost 7 bases and J lost 0; bases outside the gene matches: 14.

The CDR3: CASGLVRPRQGRVGEQYF. In DNA, the CDR3 is TGTGCTAGTGGTTTGGTACGGCCGCGACAGGGCCGGGTTGGCGAGCAGTACTTC. This chain connects TRBV12-5 to TRBJ2-7; 7 bases line up with TRBD1. This CDR3 has 18 residues. Germline V gene lookup returns CDR1 LGHNT and CDR2 FRNRAP. The V and J ends lost 0 bases and 6 bases, in that order; junction bases with no gene match: 17.

In nucleotides, the CDR3 is TGTGCCAGCAGCCCATCAACGGGGGGCAGCTATGGCTACACCTTC. As protein: CASSPSTGGSYGYTF. The chain couples TRBV9 to TRBJ1-2; D perhaps matches TRBD1 (6 bases). CDR1 SGDLS and CDR2 YYNGEE come from the germline V gene. V was clipped by 4 bases and J by 4 bases, with 17 bases between them. The CDR3 runs to 15 residues.

The chain joins TRBV12-5 to TRBJ2-1, with a weak D call TRBD2 (6 bases). Between the trimmed V and J ends, which lost 2 bases and 5 bases, there was a span of 19 bases. In germline, CDR1 is LGHNT, CDR2 FRNRAP. The CDR3 runs to 17 residues. CDR3 sequence reads: CASGLMGRGLLNNEQFF. The CDR3 DNA reads as TGTGCTAGTGGTTTGATGGGACGTGGACTACTTAACAATGAGCAGTTCTTC.

The chain links TRBV29-1 to TRBJ1-4; possible D gene TRBD1, 6 bases. This CDR3 has 15 amino acids. CDR1 and CDR2 from the germline V gene are SQVTM and ANQGSEA. Between the trimmed V and J ends, which lost 7 bases and 0 bases, there was a span of 15 bases. The CDR3 DNA reads TGCAGCGCCTCTAGGGGGACCACAACTAATGAAAAACTGTTTTTT. Translation: CSASRGTTTNEKLFF.

CDR3 nucleotide sequence: TGCGCCAGCAGCCAAGTTTCACAGGGAAACACCATATATTTT. Translating it yields CASSQVSQGNTIYF. This chain links TRBV4-1 with TRBJ1-3, with unresolved D. V lost 1 base and J lost 4, with 8 bases in between. The CDR3 contains 14 residues. Germline assignment: CDR1 MGHRA and CDR2 YSYEKL.

The rearrangement uses TRBV5-4 and TRBJ1-4; TRBD1 aligns across 7 bases. V was clipped by 0 bases and J by 2 bases; unmatched bases: 4. Germline assignment: CDR1 SGHNT and CDR2 YYREEE (reference sequence). This CDR3 is 16 amino acids long. The CDR3 coding sequence is TGTGCCAGCAGCTTGGACAGGGGAGCCACTAATGAAAAACTGTTTTTT. It specifies CASSLDRGATNEKLFF.

The chain carries TRBV4-2 and TRBJ2-2; D is unclear. CDR1 LGHNA and CDR2 YNFKEQ come from the germline V gene. Trimming pared 0 bases from V and 7 bases from J, leaving 12 bases between. The CDR3 length is 15 residues. CDR3 loop: CASSQDGARDGELFF. The CDR3 DNA reads TGTGCCAGCAGCCAAGATGGAGCGCGTGACGGGGAGCTGTTTTTT.

The chain joins TRBV10-3 to TRBJ1-1; 7 bases match TRBD1. V was pared by 6 bases and J by 1 base, with 5 bases of the junction left unmatched. This CDR3 is 14 amino acids long. CDR1 is ENHRY, CDR2 SYGVKD, per germline. In DNA form, the CDR3 reads TGTGCCATCAGCAGACAGGGTTGGAACACTGAAGCTTTCTTT. Translation: CAISRQGWNTEAFF.

The V and J genes are TRBV4-3 and TRBJ1-2, with TRBD1 identical over 8 bases. Germline V gives CDR1 LGHNA, CDR2 YSLEER. CDR3 length: 15 residues. J was trimmed by 3 bases and V by 0 bases; bases with no gene match: 3. This CDR3 is CASSQDSGQDYGYTF. CDR3 sequence (DNA): TGCGCCAGCAGCCAAGATTCGGGACAGGACTATGGCTACACCTTC.